This T cell receptor beta chain comes out of a study of PD-L1 blockade in urothelial cancer. On the study more broadly: Researchers looked at the blood 3 weeks (second dose) and 6 weeks after treatment began. Blood gave a median around 150,000 T cells.

Synthetically made TCR analog templates were put into each PCR as spikes. Clones were sequenced by immunoSEQ multiplex PCR, and TCRdb holds only the in-frame ones, with some missing. The sample holds roughly 67,000 clones, approximately 84% seen once. The sample's time point: pretreatment peripheral blood. This clonotype originated in a man in his sixties with urothelial cancer. The sample consisted of PBMCs, taken around atezolizumab (anti-PD-L1) treatment.

The CDR3 nucleotides read TGTGCCAGCAGTTACGGGCAGGCCTATAATTCACCCCTCCACTTT. Amino acids: CASSYGQAYNSPLHF. This chain links TRBV6-6 with TRBJ1-6; D gene ambiguous. V gave up 2 bases and J gave up 2 bases, with 7 bases separating them. Germline V lookup: CDR1 MNHNY, CDR2 SVGAGI (reference sequence). The CDR3 loop spans 15 amino acids.